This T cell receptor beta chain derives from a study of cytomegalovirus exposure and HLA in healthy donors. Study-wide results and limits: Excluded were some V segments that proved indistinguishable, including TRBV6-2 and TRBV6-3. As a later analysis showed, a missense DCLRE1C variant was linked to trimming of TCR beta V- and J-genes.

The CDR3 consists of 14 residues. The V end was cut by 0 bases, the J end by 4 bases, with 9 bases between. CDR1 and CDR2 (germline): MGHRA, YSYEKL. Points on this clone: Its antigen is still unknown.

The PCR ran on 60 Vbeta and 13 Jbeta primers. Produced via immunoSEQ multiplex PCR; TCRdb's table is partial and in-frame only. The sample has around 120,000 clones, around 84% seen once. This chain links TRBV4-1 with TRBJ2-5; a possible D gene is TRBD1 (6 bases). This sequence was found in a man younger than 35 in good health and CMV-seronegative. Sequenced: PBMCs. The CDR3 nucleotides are TGCGCCAGCAGCCAAGAATCCAGGGGAGAGACCCAGTACTTC. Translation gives CASSQESRGETQYF.